The present T cell receptor (beta chain) was sequenced within a study of T-cell reconstitution after alpha-beta-depleted transplantation in children listed by TCRdb under 2016. Some background on the complete study: The study quantitatively tracked T-cell immune reconstitution after TCRalphabeta/CD19-depleted allogeneic hematopoietic cell transplantation in children using TCR repertoire profiling. What the work shows at the level of the full study, not this receptor alone: In some patients, high TCRbeta diversity at day 60 was attributed to recipient T cells and intrathymic progenitors that had survived conditioning. The apparently early alphabetaT-cell count recovery about two months after transplant was reportedly dependent on only several hundred rapidly expanded clones derived from non-depleted graft cells. Over the following months the frequencies of hyperexpanded clones went down, and after one year T-cell counts and TCRbeta diversity were mostly credited to newly produced T cells.

The library was made by PCR. Sequencer: Illumina HiSeq 2500. TCR library preparation used molecular barcoding, with unique molecular identifiers applied to normalize quantification of the TCRbeta repertoire. Clones were called with MiXCR by TCRdb after fastp trimmed the public reads at Q25, and only in-frame beta chains were retained. Each CDR3 protein appears once, grouped with its most common genes and DNA. The sample table lists around 300,000 distinct CDR3 sequences, over 9% of them with a count of one. The ten largest make up roughly 7.1% of the sample. CDR1 is given as MNHEY and CDR2 as SVGAGI, both from the germline V gene. The CDR3 contains 13 residues, cysteine and phenylalanine counted. The CDR3 DNA has 39 bases and is translated from base 1. V drops 2 bases and J drops 1 base, leaving 5 bases in between. The sample's treatment or condition, from its label and the paper: allogeneic hematopoietic cell transplantation with graft depleted of TCRalphabeta T cells and CD19 B cells. The children who served as transplant recipients had been given grafts of TCRalphabeta/CD19-depleted allogeneic hematopoietic cells.

This clonotype has more than one count but fewer than ten. Its antigen is not yet known. Within one base of it there is no much larger clone, and no base qualities were kept. Sequencing used PBMCs, obtained before TCRalphabeta/CD19-depleted stem cell transplant. The TCR sequence derives from a boy under two years old with acute myeloid leukemia, due to receive a stem cell transplant. The sequence links TRBV6-5 to TRBJ1-1, with no confidently assigned D gene. This receptor carries the CDR3 CASSYGKNTEAFF. Here is the DNA: TGTGCCAGCAGTTACGGCAAGAACACTGAAGCTTTCTTT.